A selection of T cell receptor beta chains follows, all from one sample in a study of T cell repertoires in cytomegalovirus infection. No antigen is known for these receptors. TCRdb reprocessed the reads via MiXCR and lists one record per CDR3 protein. The sample has around 750,000 distinct CDR3 sequences, around a third seen once; the top ten hold 9.5% to 15%. Material: cultured CD8+ T cells from PBMCs, obtained from culture after CMV antigen stimulation. These receptors were obtained from a human donor in good health (CMV status not recorded). Some clones in this sample may be carry-over from other donors' samples. CDR3s include the opening cysteine and the closing phenylalanine or tryptophan. A D gene is named only where the DNA matches it firmly. Not all rows give a size; the values are once, few, many and, for expanded clones, a class.

d_call,v_call,clone_size,j_call,cdr3_aa,cdr3_nt
TRBD2,TRBV5-1,once,TRBJ2-7,CASSTGTSGSSYEQYF,TGCGCCAGCAGCACCGGGACTAGCGGGAGCTCCTACGAGCAGTACTTC
NA,TRBV12-3/TRBV12-4,NA,TRBJ1-6,CASSLNASPLHF,TGTGCCAGCAGTTTAAATGCTTCACCCCTCCACTTT
TRBD2,TRBV7-9,once,TRBJ2-6,CASSSLNSGGSSGANVLTF,TGTGCCAGCAGCTCCTTAAATAGCGGGGGGAGCTCTGGGGCCAACGTCCTGACTTTC
NA,TRBV7-3,many,TRBJ1-6,CASSLSGFGDSPLHF,TGTGCCAGCAGCTTAAGCGGCTTCGGGGATTCACCCCTCCACTTT
NA,TRBV6-2/TRBV6-3,few,TRBJ2-5,CASREPQGIGAQETQYF,TGTGCCAGCAGAGAACCACAGGGAATTGGGGCCCAAGAGACCCAGTACTTC
NA,TRBV12-3/TRBV12-4,NA,TRBJ2-6,CASIPAESGANVLTF,TGTGCCAGCATTCCGGCCGAGTCTGGGGCCAACGTCCTGACTTTC
NA,TRBV28,many,TRBJ1-5,CASSSEPDRRGQPQHF,TGTGCCAGCAGTTCCGAACCTGACAGACGGGGTCAGCCCCAGCATTTT
NA,TRBV6-5,few,TRBJ1-5,CASSYSWAGIMNNQPQHF,TGTGCCAGCAGTTACTCGTGGGCAGGGATTATGAACAATCAGCCCCAGCATTTT
NA,TRBV12-3/TRBV12-4,few,TRBJ2-1,CASSLAYTAETYNEQFF,TGTGCCAGCAGTTTAGCGTATACGGCAGAGACCTACAATGAGCAGTTCTTC
NA,TRBV7-9,many,TRBJ2-7,CASSPREPGQIYEQYF,TGTGCCAGCAGCCCTAGGGAGCCGGGACAAATATACGAGCAGTACTTC
NA,TRBV2,few,TRBJ1-4,CASSDLRLSTNEKLFF,TGTGCCAGCAGTGATCTGAGACTGTCAACTAATGAAAAACTGTTTTTT
NA,TRBV6-2/TRBV6-3,NA,TRBJ2-5,CASRPRGAPETQYF,TGTGCCAGCAGACCACGGGGGGCCCCAGAGACCCAGTACTTC
NA,TRBV7-9,NA,TRBJ1-1,CASSSGPFEAFF,TGTGCCAGCAGCTCCGGACCCTTTGAAGCTTTCTTT
TRBD2,TRBV7-6,NA,TRBJ2-3,CASSLVPSGGSTDTQYF,TGTGCCAGCAGCTTAGTTCCTAGCGGGGGTAGCACAGATACGCAGTATTTT
NA,TRBV6-1,few,TRBJ2-1,CASRPTDGVVYNEQFF,TGTGCCAGCAGACCCACGGATGGGGTTGTTTACAATGAGCAGTTCTTC
NA,TRBV7-2,many,TRBJ2-2,CASSLARGRTGELFF,TGTGCCAGCAGCTTAGCTAGGGGACGGACCGGGGAGCTGTTTTTT
NA,TRBV7-6,NA,TRBJ1-4,CTSSPYLDSTNEKLFF,TGTACCAGCAGCCCATACCTGGATTCAACTAATGAAAAACTGTTTTTT
NA,TRBV12-3/TRBV12-4,NA,TRBJ1-2,CASSPPDHYGYTF,TGTGCCAGCAGTCCCCCGGATCACTATGGCTACACCTTC
NA,TRBV9,NA,TRBJ2-3,CASSAAQGKDTQYF,TGTGCCAGCAGCGCGGCGCAGGGTAAAGATACGCAGTATTTT
NA,TRBV12-3/TRBV12-4,few,TRBJ1-1,CASSPTQTRGAFF,TGTGCCAGCAGTCCTACACAGACCCGAGGGGCTTTCTTT
NA,TRBV7-2,many,TRBJ2-3,CASSLEGFGDTQYF,TGTGCCAGCAGCTTAGAGGGGTTCGGAGATACGCAGTATTTT
TRBD1,TRBV11-3,many,TRBJ2-1,CASSPLGTGMDEQFF,TGTGCCAGCAGCCCTCTAGGGACAGGGATGGATGAGCAGTTCTTC
NA,TRBV6-2/TRBV6-3,NA,TRBJ2-1,CASSYPYLDRSSYNEQFF,TGTGCCAGCAGTTACCCCTACTTGGACAGATCCTCCTACAATGAGCAGTTCTTC
NA,TRBV10-3,few,TRBJ1-1,CAISDPEGDTEAFF,TGTGCCATCAGTGACCCCGAGGGAGACACTGAAGCTTTCTTT
NA,TRBV27,NA,TRBJ1-2,CATRPMGYYHGYTF,TGTGCCACCCGCCCCATGGGATACTACCATGGCTACACCTTC
TRBD1,TRBV6-6,few,TRBJ1-1,CASTWDRENREAFF,TGTGCCAGTACCTGGGACAGGGAAAACCGTGAAGCTTTCTTT
TRBD1,TRBV7-2,many,TRBJ2-3,CASSYRAGTGNTDTQYF,TGTGCCAGCAGCTACCGAGCCGGGACAGGGAACACAGATACGCAGTATTTT
NA,TRBV12-3/TRBV12-4,few,TRBJ1-5,CASSFNFAGQNSNQPQHF,TGTGCCAGCAGTTTTAATTTCGCGGGGCAGAATAGCAATCAGCCCCAGCATTTT
NA,TRBV2,few,TRBJ1-5,CASSEVGQWNQPQHF,TGTGCCAGCAGTGAAGTCGGACAGTGGAATCAGCCCCAGCATTTT
TRBD1,TRBV3-1,NA,TRBJ1-3,CASSRWDRSSGNTIYF,TGTGCCAGCAGCCGATGGGACAGGAGCTCTGGAAACACCATATATTTT
TRBD2,TRBV7-9,many,TRBJ2-1,CASTRGAGAQLVDEQFF,TGTGCCAGCACCCGGGGAGCGGGGGCTCAGCTTGTAGATGAGCAGTTCTTC
TRBD2,TRBV4-1,NA,TRBJ2-1,CASSHPTSGGASSYNEQFF,TGCGCCAGCAGCCACCCGACTAGCGGGGGAGCCAGCTCCTACAATGAGCAGTTCTTC
NA,TRBV5-4,NA,TRBJ2-5,CASSVRQVKETQYF,TGTGCCAGCAGCGTGCGGCAGGTAAAAGAGACCCAGTACTTC
TRBD1,TRBV7-2,many,TRBJ1-2,CASSYPGQGRDYGYTF,TGTGCCAGCAGCTACCCTGGACAGGGGAGGGACTATGGCTACACCTTC
TRBD1,TRBV7-9,few,TRBJ2-1,CASSTTGWNEQFF,TGTGCCAGCAGCACGACAGGGTGGAATGAGCAGTTCTTC
NA,TRBV7-9,NA,TRBJ1-3,CASSSLRDARRKAGNTIYF,TGTGCCAGCAGCTCACTCCGGGACGCCCGACGGAAGGCTGGAAACACCATATATTTT
NA,TRBV6-6,NA,TRBJ1-1,CASSPHPGDVLDTEAFF,TGTGCCAGCAGCCCACACCCGGGGGACGTACTGGACACTGAAGCTTTCTTT
NA,TRBV19,NA,TRBJ1-5,CASSNRGESVYNQPQHF,TGTGCCAGTAGTAATAGAGGGGAATCGGTATACAATCAGCCCCAGCATTTT
NA,TRBV27,NA,TRBJ2-7,CASSLKWDKISYEQYF,TGTGCCAGCAGTTTAAAATGGGACAAGATCTCCTACGAGCAGTACTTC